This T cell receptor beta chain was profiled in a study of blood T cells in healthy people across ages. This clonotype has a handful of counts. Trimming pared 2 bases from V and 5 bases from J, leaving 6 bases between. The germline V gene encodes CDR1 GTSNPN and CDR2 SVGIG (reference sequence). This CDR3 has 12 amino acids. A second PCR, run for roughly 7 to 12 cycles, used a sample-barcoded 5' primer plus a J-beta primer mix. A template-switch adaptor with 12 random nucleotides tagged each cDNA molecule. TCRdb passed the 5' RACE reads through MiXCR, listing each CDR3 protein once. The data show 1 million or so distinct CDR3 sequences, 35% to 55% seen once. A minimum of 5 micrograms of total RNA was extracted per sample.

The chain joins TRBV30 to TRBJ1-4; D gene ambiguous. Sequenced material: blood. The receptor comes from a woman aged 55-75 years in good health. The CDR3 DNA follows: TGTGCCTGGAGTCCGTCGAATGAAAAACTGTTTTTT. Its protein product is CAWSPSNEKLFF.